The 27 T cell receptor beta chains below come from one sample, sequenced in a study of T cell repertoires in ileal Crohn's disease. TCRdb's table, derived via immunoSEQ multiplex PCR, lists solely in-frame clones and lacks some. The sample holds more than 9,500 clones, around three quarters seen once. The sample was ileal tissue. These receptors came from an adult with Crohn's disease.

The chain joins TRBV5-1 to TRBJ2-3; D is possibly TRBD2 (6 bases). V lost 5 bases and J 3 bases, leaving 13 bases between the germline ends. CDR1 SGHRS and CDR2 YFSETQ come from the germline V gene. The CDR3 length is 14 residues. CDR3 coding DNA: TGCGCCAGCAGTCCTGGGGGGTCGACAGATACGCAGTATTTT. It encodes CASSPGGSTDTQYF.

Only a few counts were recorded for this clone. The chain combines TRBV5-1 with TRBJ1-1, with TRBD1 as a possible D gene (6 bases). From germline, CDR1 is SGHRS and CDR2 YFSETQ. Trimming removed 4 bases at V and 5 bases at J, with 18 bases between. This CDR3 spans 15 amino acids. The CDR3 protein is CASSPLTGVGTEAFF. CDR3 in DNA: TGCGCCAGCAGCCCCTTGACAGGTGTGGGAACTGAAGCTTTCTTT.

V gene TRBV27 combines with J gene TRBJ1-1, with D perhaps matching TRBD1 (5 bases). V shed 4 bases and J shed 5 bases, with 11 bases lying between them. CDR3 length equals 13 residues. Germline CDR1 MNHEY, CDR2 SMNVEV (reference sequence). CDR3 residues: CASSSLGGTEAFF. In DNA form, the CDR3 reads TGTGCCAGCAGTTCTCTGGGGGGTACTGAAGCTTTCTTT.

This clone was counted a single time. The chain couples TRBV28 to TRBJ1-6, with unresolved D. The ends were cut back, 7 bases at V and 7 bases at J, with 8 bases in the middle. The CDR3 has 12 amino acids. The germline gives CDR1 MDHEN, CDR2 SYDVKM. As DNA, the CDR3 is TGTGCCAGCAAAATTCCGAATTCACCCCTCCACTTT. Its protein product is CASKIPNSPLHF.

The chain joins TRBV2 to TRBJ2-2, with a possible D match to TRBD2 (7 bases). The V and J ends lost 4 bases and 1 base respectively, with 16 bases between them. Germline V gene lookup returns CDR1 SNHLY and CDR2 FYNNEI. The CDR3 extends over 17 amino acids. CDR3 DNA sequence: TGTGCCAGCAGTGTAGGGGGGGGCACCCGGAACACCGGGGAGCTGTTTTTT. This encodes CASSVGGGTRNTGELFF.

The V and J genes are TRBV18 and TRBJ1-1; 8 positions agree with TRBD1. This CDR3 region has 15 residues. Germline lookup yields CDR1 KGHSH and CDR2 LQKENI. V dropped 3 bases and J dropped 0; count of bases not matched to a gene: 3. The CDR3 DNA reads as TGTGCCAGCTCACCGGACAGGGTAATGAACACTGAAGCTTTCTTT. As protein: CASSPDRVMNTEAFF.

The genes are TRBV30 and TRBJ1-4; 10 positions match TRBD1. CDR1 is GTSNPN, CDR2 SVGIG, per germline (reference sequence). V gave up 5 bases and J gave up 2 bases; unmatched junction bases: 5. This CDR3 region has 15 residues. The CDR3 sequence: CAWGQGVMTNEKLFF. In DNA form, the CDR3 reads TGTGCCTGGGGACAGGGGGTTATGACTAATGAAAAACTGTTTTTT. Using reference TRBV30 and TRBJ1-4 for the parts outside the CDR3, the full variable domain is SQTIHQWPATLVQPVGSPLSLECTVEGTSNPNLYWYRQAAGRGLQLLFYSVGIGQISSEVPQNLSASRPQDRQFILSSKKLLLSDSGFYLCAWGQGVMTNEKLFFGSGTQLSVL.

This chain uses TRBV6-4 with TRBJ1-1; 11 positions match TRBD1. CDR3 length equals 15 residues. V trimming: 4 bases; J trimming: 5 bases; junction bases outside the gene matches: 6. Germline V gene data show CDR1 as MRHNA and CDR2 as SNTAGT. The CDR3 sequence is CASSVTGTGGTEAFF. CDR3 bases: TGTGCCAGCAGTGTTACCGGGACAGGGGGGACTGAAGCTTTCTTT.

The chain has TRBV2 and TRBJ1-2, with a weak D call TRBD1 (5 bases). The CDR3 consists of 13 residues. Per germline, CDR1 SNHLY and CDR2 FYNNEI. V was clipped by 4 bases and J by 2 bases, with 8 bases between them. The chain's CDR3 is CASSVAGNYGYTF. The DNA for the CDR3 is TGTGCCAGCAGTGTGGCAGGGAACTATGGCTACACCTTC. Drawing the rest from reference TRBV2 and TRBJ1-2, the complete variable domain is EPEVTQTPSHQVTQMGQEVILRCVPISNHLYFYWYRQILGQKVEFLVSFYNNEISEKSEIFDDQFSVERPDGSNFTLKIRSTKLEDSAMYFCASSVAGNYGYTFGSGTRLTVV.

The chain joins TRBV30 to TRBJ1-4; 7 positions agree with TRBD1. J lost 8 bases, V lost 7 bases, and 10 bases had no gene match. Per the germline V gene, CDR1 is GTSNPN and CDR2 is SVGIG (reference sequence). This CDR3 has 13 residues. DNA for the CDR3: TGTGCCTACCAACGGGACAGTAGGGAAAAACTGTTTTTT. Residues: CAYQRDSREKLFF.

In this sample, this clone turned up once. The chain recombines TRBV7-2 with TRBJ1-2; 9 bases align to TRBD1. CDR3 length: 16 amino acids. Germline loops: CDR1 SGHTA, CDR2 FQGNSA. Trimming at V came to 4 bases and at J to 8 bases, leaving 14 bases not matched to a gene. CDR3: CASSSVPGQGARGYTF. In DNA form, the CDR3 reads TGTGCCAGCAGCTCCGTCCCGGGACAGGGTGCGAGGGGCTACACCTTC.

V is TRBV27 and J is TRBJ2-7; 8 bases line up with TRBD2. CDR3 length: 15 residues. With 4 bases clipped from V and 4 bases from J, the junction kept 9 bases outside the gene matches. Per germline, CDR1 MNHEY and CDR2 SMNVEV (reference sequence). CDR3 in amino acids: CASSSESSGKYEQYF. In DNA form, the CDR3 reads TGTGCCAGCAGTTCTGAGAGTAGCGGGAAATACGAGCAGTACTTC.

The genes are TRBV5-6 and TRBJ2-3; D perhaps matches TRBD2 (5 bases). The CDR3 consists of 16 residues. Germline lookup yields CDR1 SGHDT and CDR2 YYEEEE. The V gene lost 2 bases and the J gene lost 2 bases, with 15 bases spanning the gap. CDR3 in DNA: TGTGCCAGCAGCTTCGGGCAGCGGCGTACCACAGATACGCAGTATTTT. It translates to CASSFGQRRTTDTQYF.

This clone showed up just once. The J gene is TRBJ2-7, the V gene TRBV4-1, with unresolved D. The CDR3 has 15 residues. With 0 bases removed from V and 3 bases from J, the gap between germline ends came to 12 bases. Germline V gene lookup returns CDR1 MGHRA and CDR2 YSYEKL. The DNA for the CDR3 is TGCGCCAGCAGCCAAGATCGTCAGCGCAGCTACGAGCAGTACTTC. Translating it yields CASSQDRQRSYEQYF.

Here the CDR3 reads CASSAGAGDYYGYTF. In nucleotides, the CDR3 is TGTGCCAGCAGTGCGGGCGCGGGGGATTACTATGGCTACACCTTC. The rearrangement joins TRBV6-1 to TRBJ1-2; possibly TRBD1 for D (5 bases). Germline-derived CDR1 and CDR2 are MNHNS and SASEGT. Trimming took off 4 bases at V and 3 bases at J, with 15 bases between the two ends. CDR3 length: 15 residues.

The rearrangement links TRBV2 to TRBJ1-5, with TRBD1 identical over 9 bases. The CDR3 runs 15 residues. The V and J ends lost 6 bases and 4 bases, in that order; junction bases with no gene match: 7. Germline V gene lookup returns CDR1 SNHLY and CDR2 FYNNEI. DNA for the CDR3: TGTGCCAGCAGGGCCGGGACAGGGATTAATCAGCCCCAGCATTTT. Its protein is CASRAGTGINQPQHF.

The genes are TRBV5-4 and TRBJ1-6; the D is unclear. Trimming removed 4 bases from V and 9 bases from J, with 17 bases in between. The CDR3 is made up of 15 amino acids. Germline lookup yields CDR1 SGHNT and CDR2 YYREEE (reference sequence). CDR3 DNA: TGTGCCAGCAGCCCATCTTTGGGTGACTTTTCACCCCTCCACTTT. Its protein is CASSPSLGDFSPLHF.

The chain employs TRBV5-1 and TRBJ1-4; TRBD1 matches at 8 bases. V trimming: 3 bases; J trimming: 7 bases; junction bases outside the gene matches: 11. The CDR3 runs 16 residues. The V gene's germline CDR1 is SGHRS and CDR2 YFSETQ. CDR3 residues: CASSSAQTGVGEKLFF. Here the CDR3 DNA reads TGCGCCAGCAGCTCGGCCCAGACAGGGGTGGGTGAAAAACTGTTTTTT.

This clone has only one observation. V is TRBV7-2 and J is TRBJ2-5, with D unclear. Germline V CDR1 and CDR2: SGHTA, FQGNSA. Trimming stripped 5 bases from V and 7 bases from J, with 11 bases between. This CDR3 has 12 residues. The CDR3 spells CASSPNPGTQYF. In DNA form, the CDR3 reads TGTGCCAGCAGCCCAAACCCGGGGACCCAGTACTTC.

The genes are TRBV25-1 and TRBJ2-1; 12 positions agree with TRBD2. CDR3 size: 15 residues. With 4 bases clipped from V and 6 bases from J, the junction kept 4 bases outside the gene matches. Germline CDR1 reads MGHDK; CDR2 reads SYGVNS. CDR3 region: CASSATSGRFNEQFF. CDR3 DNA: TGTGCCAGCAGTGCCACTAGCGGGAGGTTCAATGAGCAGTTCTTC.

This chain connects TRBV28 to TRBJ1-5, with D perhaps TRBD1 (5 bases). This CDR3 contains 16 residues. Trimming pared 4 bases from V and 2 bases from J, leaving 15 bases between. Germline CDR1 MDHEN, CDR2 SYDVKM. CDR3 sequence reads: CASSSAGGVGNQPQHF. CDR3 nucleotide sequence: TGTGCCAGCAGTTCTGCGGGGGGGGTTGGCAATCAGCCCCAGCATTTT.

This clone was counted between two and nine times. The chain links TRBV2 to TRBJ2-7; D perhaps matches TRBD2 (6 bases). The CDR3 length is 12 residues. The V gene lost 5 bases and the J gene lost 3 bases, with 8 bases spanning the gap. CDR1 is SNHLY and CDR2 is FYNNEI in the germline V gene. For the CDR3, the DNA is TGTGCCAGCAGTTTGCGGGACTACGAGCAGTACTTC. Protein product: CASSLRDYEQYF.

This clone was seen a few times. The V call is TRBV6-5, the J call TRBJ2-7; tentative D call: TRBD1 (6 bases). V lost 5 bases and J 3 bases, leaving 11 bases between the germline ends. CDR3 length: 13 residues. CDR1 and CDR2 from the germline V gene are MNHEY and SVGAGI. CDR3 bases: TGTGCCAGCAGTCACGGACAGCTCTACGAGCAGTACTTC. Its protein product is CASSHGQLYEQYF.

The chain links TRBV6-6 to TRBJ2-3; the D gene is possibly TRBD1 (5 bases). Germline V CDR1 and CDR2: MNHNY, SVGAGI (reference sequence). Trimming removed 4 bases at V and 2 bases at J, with 16 bases between. There are 16 residues in the CDR3. The CDR3 DNA follows: TGTGCCAGCAGTTCCTTTGACAGAGCTTACACAGATACGCAGTATTTT. Protein sequence: CASSSFDRAYTDTQYF.

The chain couples TRBV6-5 to TRBJ1-5; 7 nucleotides line up with TRBD1. From germline, CDR1 is MNHEY and CDR2 SVGAGI. This CDR3 contains 13 residues. The V segment lost 6 bases and the J segment 7 bases; nucleotides outside the gene matches: 6. CDR3 amino acids: CASSDRVQQPQHF. The DNA of the CDR3 is TGTGCCAGCAGCGACAGGGTACAGCAGCCCCAGCATTTT.

This chain's CDR3 is CASSWYRGRDTGELFF. CDR3 coding DNA: TGTGCCAGCAGCTGGTACAGGGGGCGCGACACCGGGGAGCTGTTTTTT. This sequence joins TRBV5-6 and TRBJ2-2; 9 bases align to TRBD1. Per germline, CDR1 SGHDT and CDR2 YYEEEE. Unmatched junction bases numbered 6, after V lost 3 bases and J lost 3 bases. There are 16 residues in the CDR3.

The V call is TRBV30, the J call TRBJ2-7, with TRBD1 matching over 11 bases. The CDR3 runs to 15 residues. V was pared by 2 bases and J by 3 bases, with 6 bases of the junction left unmatched. In germline, CDR1 is GTSNPN, CDR2 SVGIG (reference sequence). Written as DNA, the CDR3 is TGTGCCTGGAGTCCTATGGGACAGGGGGACTACGAGCAGTACTTC. Protein: CAWSPMGQGDYEQYF.